These T cell receptor beta chains were read from a single sample in a study of PD-L1 blockade in urothelial cancer. The protocol was immunoSEQ multiplex PCR, while the TCRdb copy is restricted to in-frame clones and leaves out a portion. The sample lists 100,000 to 150,000 clones, more than 75% occurring once. Material: PBMCs, obtained around atezolizumab (anti-PD-L1) treatment. The receptors stem from a man aged 50 to 59 with urothelial cancer. Both conserved end residues are part of each CDR3. The order of the fields is J gene, V gene, CDR3 protein.

j_gene: TRBJ2-1
v_gene: TRBV6-6
CDR3aa: CASSSDYLNEQFF

j_gene: TRBJ1-1
v_gene: TRBV30
CDR3aa: CAWRSEGARVTEAFF

j_gene: TRBJ2-5
v_gene: TRBV19
CDR3aa: CASSIGPTQYF

j_gene: TRBJ1-1
v_gene: TRBV18
CDR3aa: CASSPRDRGTGTEAFF

j_gene: TRBJ2-7
v_gene: TRBV20-1
CDR3aa: CSAGLAEVQYF

j_gene: TRBJ1-6
v_gene: TRBV28
CDR3aa: CASTLGGVSYNSPLHF

j_gene: TRBJ2-5
v_gene: TRBV5-1
CDR3aa: CASSEPGAQETQYF

j_gene: TRBJ2-7
v_gene: TRBV2
CDR3aa: CASSEVLLWTGKLGEQYF

j_gene: TRBJ2-1
v_gene: TRBV18
CDR3aa: CASSPREQYYNEQFF

j_gene: TRBJ2-1
v_gene: TRBV28
CDR3aa: CASSLAGGNNEQFF